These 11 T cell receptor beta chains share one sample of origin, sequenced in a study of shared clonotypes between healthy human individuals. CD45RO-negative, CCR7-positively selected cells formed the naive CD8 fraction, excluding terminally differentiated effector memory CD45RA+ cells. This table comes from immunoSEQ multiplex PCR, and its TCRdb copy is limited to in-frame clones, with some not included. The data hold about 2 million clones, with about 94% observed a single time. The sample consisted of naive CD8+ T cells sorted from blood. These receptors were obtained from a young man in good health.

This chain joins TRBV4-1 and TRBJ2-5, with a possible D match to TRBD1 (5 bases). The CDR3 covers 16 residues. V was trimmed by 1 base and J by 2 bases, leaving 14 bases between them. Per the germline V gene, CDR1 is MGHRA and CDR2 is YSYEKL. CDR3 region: CASSQAPAGQQETQYF. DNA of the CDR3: TGCGCCAGCAGCCAAGCCCCCGCAGGGCAACAAGAGACCCAGTACTTC.

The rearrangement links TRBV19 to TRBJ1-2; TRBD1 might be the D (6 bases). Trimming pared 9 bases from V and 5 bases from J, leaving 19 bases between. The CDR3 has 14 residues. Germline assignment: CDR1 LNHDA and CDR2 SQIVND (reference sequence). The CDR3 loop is CASSGEGETYGYTF. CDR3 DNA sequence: TGTGCCAGCAGTGGCGAGGGGGAAACTTATGGCTACACCTTC.

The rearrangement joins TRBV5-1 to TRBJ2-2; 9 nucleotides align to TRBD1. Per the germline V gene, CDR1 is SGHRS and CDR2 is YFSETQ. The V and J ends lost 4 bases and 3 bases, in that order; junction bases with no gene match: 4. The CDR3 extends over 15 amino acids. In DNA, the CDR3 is TGCGCCAGCAGCCCACGGACAGGGGACACCGGGGAGCTGTTTTTT. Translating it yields CASSPRTGDTGELFF. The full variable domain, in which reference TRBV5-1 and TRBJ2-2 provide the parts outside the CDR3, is KAGVTQTPRYLIKTRGQQVTLSCSPISGHRSVSWYQQTPGQGLQFLFEYFSETQRNKGNFPGRFSGRQFSNSRSEMNVSTLELGDSALYLCASSPRTGDTGELFFGEGSRLTVL.

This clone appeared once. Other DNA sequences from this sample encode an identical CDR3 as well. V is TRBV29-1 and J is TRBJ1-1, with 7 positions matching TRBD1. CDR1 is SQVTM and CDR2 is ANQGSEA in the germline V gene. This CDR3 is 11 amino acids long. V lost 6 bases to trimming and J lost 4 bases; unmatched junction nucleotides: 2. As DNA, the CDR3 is TGCAGCGTCCCAGGGGGCACTGAAGCTTTCTTT. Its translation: CSVPGGTEAFF.

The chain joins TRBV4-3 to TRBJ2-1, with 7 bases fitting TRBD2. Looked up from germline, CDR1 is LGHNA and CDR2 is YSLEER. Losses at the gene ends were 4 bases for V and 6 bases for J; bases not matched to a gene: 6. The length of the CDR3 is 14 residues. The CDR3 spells CASSLRDYPNEQFF. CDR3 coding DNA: TGCGCCAGCAGCCTCCGGGACTACCCCAATGAGCAGTTCTTC.

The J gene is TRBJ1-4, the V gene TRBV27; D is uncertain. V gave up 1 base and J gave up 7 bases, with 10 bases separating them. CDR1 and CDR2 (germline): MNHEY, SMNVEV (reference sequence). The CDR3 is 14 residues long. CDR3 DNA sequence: TGTGCCAGCAGTTTATTGAGTTCGGGTGAAAAACTGTTTTTT. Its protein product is CASSLLSSGEKLFF.

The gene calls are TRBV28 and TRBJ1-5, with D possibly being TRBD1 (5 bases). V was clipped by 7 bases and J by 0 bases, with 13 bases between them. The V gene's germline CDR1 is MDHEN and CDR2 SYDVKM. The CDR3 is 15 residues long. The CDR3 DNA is TGTGCCAGCAATACAATCGGGGGTAGCAATCAGCCCCAGCATTTT. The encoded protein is CASNTIGGSNQPQHF.

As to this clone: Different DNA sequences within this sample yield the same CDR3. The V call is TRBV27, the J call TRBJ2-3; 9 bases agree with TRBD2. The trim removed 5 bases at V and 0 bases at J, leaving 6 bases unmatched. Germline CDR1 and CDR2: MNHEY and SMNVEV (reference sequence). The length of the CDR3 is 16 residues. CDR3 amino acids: CASSPISGSSTDTQYF. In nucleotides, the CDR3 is TGTGCCAGCAGTCCCATTAGCGGGAGCAGCACAGATACGCAGTATTTT.

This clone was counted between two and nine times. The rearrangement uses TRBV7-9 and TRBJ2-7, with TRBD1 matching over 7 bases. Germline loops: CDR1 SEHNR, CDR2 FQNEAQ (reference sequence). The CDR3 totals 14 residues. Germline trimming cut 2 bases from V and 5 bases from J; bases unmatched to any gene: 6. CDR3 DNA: TGTGCCAGCAGCTTAACAGGGGCTAAACACGAGCAGTACTTC. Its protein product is CASSLTGAKHEQYF.

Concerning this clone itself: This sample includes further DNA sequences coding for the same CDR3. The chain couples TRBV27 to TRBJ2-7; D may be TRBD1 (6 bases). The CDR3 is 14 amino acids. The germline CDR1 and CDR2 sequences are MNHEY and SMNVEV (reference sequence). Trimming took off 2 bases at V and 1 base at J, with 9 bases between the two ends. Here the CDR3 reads CASSLGTGSYEQYF. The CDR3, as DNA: TGTGCCAGCAGTTTAGGTACAGGGTCCTACGAGCAGTACTTC.

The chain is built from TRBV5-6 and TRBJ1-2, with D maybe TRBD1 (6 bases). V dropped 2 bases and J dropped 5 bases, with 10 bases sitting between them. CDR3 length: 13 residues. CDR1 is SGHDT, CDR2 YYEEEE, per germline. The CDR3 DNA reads TGTGCCAGCAGCTTTTTCACAGGGTATGGCTACACCTTC. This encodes CASSFFTGYGYTF.